The clone carrying this T cell receptor (beta chain) was found a few times. Its antigen is still unknown. J was trimmed by 10 bases and V by 1 base; bases with no gene match: 6. The germline gives CDR1 LGHNA, CDR2 YSLEER. The CDR3 runs 16 residues. The data originate from a study of cytomegalovirus exposure and HLA in healthy donors. Study-wide findings and caveats: In an earlier analysis, productive rearrangement rates for most beta V segments clustered near 87% or 30%. Whilst most TCR sequences proved rare, a subset of public TCRs occurred across many donors.

A multiplex PCR was run with 60 Vbeta primers and 13 Jbeta primers. The table came from immunoSEQ multiplex PCR; TCRdb's copy has only in-frame clones and leaves some out. The sample contains about 170,000 clones, roughly 84% of which appear only once. The sequenced sample consisted of PBMCs. The receptor's source is a man younger than 30 in good health and CMV-seropositive. The chain couples TRBV4-3 to TRBJ2-1; TRBD2 aligns across 14 bases. CDR3 bases: TGCGCCAGCAGCCAAGGACTAGCGGGGGGGCCAGGGGAGCAGTTCTTC. It yields the protein CASSQGLAGGPGEQFF.